A selection of T cell receptor beta chains follows, all from one sample in a study of shared clonotypes between healthy human individuals. The protocol was immunoSEQ multiplex PCR, while the TCRdb copy is restricted to in-frame clones and leaves out a portion. The sample lists nearly 2 million clones; approximately 94% were seen once. Material: naive CD8+ T cells sorted from blood. These TCRs come from a man between 18 and 35 years old in good health. The CDR3 runs from the conserved cysteine through the conserved F or W.

V gene: TRBV7-9
J gene: TRBJ2-3
CDR3 protein: CASSPGSTTQYF

V gene: TRBV9
J gene: TRBJ2-2
CDR3 protein: CASSVEGTALTGELFF

V gene: TRBV6-1
J gene: TRBJ2-7
CDR3 protein: CASSEQGWYEQYF

V gene: TRBV13
J gene: TRBJ1-1
CDR3 protein: CASSSGSNTEAFF

V gene: TRBV27
J gene: TRBJ1-2
CDR3 protein: CASSPSGQGYYGYTF

V gene: TRBV14
J gene: TRBJ2-7
CDR3 protein: CASSPHPGGIGYEQYF

V gene: TRBV5-1
J gene: TRBJ1-5
CDR3 protein: CASSLASSNQPQHF

V gene: TRBV4-1
J gene: TRBJ2-1
CDR3 protein: CASSQGLAGADEQFF

V gene: TRBV18
J gene: TRBJ1-2
CDR3 protein: CASSPGMEVLGYGYTF

V gene: TRBV5-5
J gene: TRBJ2-7
CDR3 protein: CASSLLAGGYEQYF

V gene: TRBV10-3
J gene: TRBJ2-3
CDR3 protein: CAISEGTSGDTQYF

V gene: TRBV27
J gene: TRBJ2-7
CDR3 protein: CASREILAGGSYEQYF

V gene: TRBV27
J gene: TRBJ2-1
CDR3 protein: CASSLSEYNEQFF

V gene: TRBV6-5
J gene: TRBJ2-7
CDR3 protein: CASSYSEGEGEQYF

V gene: TRBV5-4
J gene: TRBJ2-7
CDR3 protein: CASSSGQGAREQYF

V gene: TRBV5-6
J gene: TRBJ1-2
CDR3 protein: CASSYWTGNYGYTF

V gene: TRBV19
J gene: TRBJ2-1
CDR3 protein: CASRPSGLVSHEQFF

V gene: TRBV10-3
J gene: TRBJ2-7
CDR3 protein: CAIRDSGSSYEQYF

V gene: TRBV5-6
J gene: TRBJ1-1
CDR3 protein: CASSPIGGNTEAFF

V gene: TRBV7-2
J gene: TRBJ2-1
CDR3 protein: CASSYPLEREGDNEQFF

V gene: TRBV25-1
J gene: TRBJ1-2
CDR3 protein: CASSLNYGYTF

V gene: TRBV4-2
J gene: TRBJ2-1
CDR3 protein: CASSQDPLAEYNEQFF

V gene: TRBV5-6
J gene: TRBJ2-7
CDR3 protein: CASSQASYEQYF

V gene: TRBV4-2
J gene: TRBJ2-2
CDR3 protein: CASSQEAATGELFF

V gene: TRBV11-3
J gene: TRBJ2-7
CDR3 protein: CASSLDRGDLEQYF

V gene: TRBV28
J gene: TRBJ2-2
CDR3 protein: CASSPTGGGTGELFF

V gene: TRBV9
J gene: TRBJ2-6
CDR3 protein: CASSVRTASSGANVLTF

V gene: TRBV27
J gene: TRBJ1-2
CDR3 protein: CASSLSGQGVLGYTF

V gene: TRBV10-2
J gene: TRBJ2-7
CDR3 protein: CASSTSGRIDEQYF

V gene: TRBV6-6
J gene: TRBJ1-1
CDR3 protein: CASSPGFGGVNTEAFF

V gene: TRBV6-5
J gene: TRBJ2-7
CDR3 protein: CASSYAGPPDEQYF